This is a list of T cell receptor beta chains from one sample in a study of blood T cell repertoires in COVID-19. Sequencing used immunoSEQ multiplex PCR; TCRdb keeps in-frame clones, though not all of them. The sample holds about 140,000 clones, about 79% seen once. The material sequenced was peripheral blood. The receptors come from an elderly woman with active or convalescent COVID-19. Each CDR3 is given with its conserved first and last residue. Fields, in order: V gene, D gene, J gene, clone size, CDR3 protein, CDR3 DNA. D genes are given only for firm matches. Where a row states a size, it is once, few, many or the class of an expanded clone; other rows omit it.

TRBV5-1,-,TRBJ2-7,-,CASSLVVRAEQYF,TGCGCCAGCAGCTTGGTTGTCAGGGCCGAGCAGTACTTC
TRBV15,-,TRBJ1-6,-,CATGRQGGYSPLHF,TGTGCCACCGGTCGGCAGGGTGGATATTCACCCCTCCACTTT
TRBV19,-,TRBJ1-4,-,CASSIRGTTNEKLFF,TGTGCCAGTAGTATACGGGGAACAACTAATGAAAAACTGTTTTTT
TRBV7-8,TRBD1,TRBJ1-3,-,CASSLGWGQLANTIYF,TGTGCCAGCAGCTTAGGGTGGGGACAGCTTGCAAACACCATATATTTT
TRBV18,TRBD1,TRBJ1-5,few,CASSMSQGGGNQPQHF,TGTGCCAGCTCAATGTCCCAGGGGGGTGGCAATCAGCCCCAGCATTTT
TRBV18,-,TRBJ2-7,few,CASSTGSRYEQYF,TGTGCCAGCTCTACAGGCTCTAGGTACGAGCAGTACTTC
TRBV9,TRBD1,TRBJ2-5,-,CASSASQGAETQYF,TGTGCCAGCAGCGCTTCACAGGGGGCCGAGACCCAGTACTTC
TRBV27,TRBD2,TRBJ2-3,-,CATQPTSAGTDTQYF,TGTGCCACCCAACCGACTAGCGCTGGCACAGATACGCAGTATTTT
TRBV12-5,TRBD2,TRBJ2-2,-,CASGPRTSGNTGELFF,TGTGCTAGTGGTCCAAGGACTAGCGGGAACACCGGGGAGCTGTTTTTT
TRBV7-8,-,TRBJ2-7,-,CASSWRISSYEQYF,TGTGCCAGCAGCTGGCGGATTAGCTCCTACGAGCAGTACTTC
TRBV4-1,TRBD1,TRBJ2-7,-,CASSQDPGGVYEQYF,TGCGCCAGCAGCCAAGATCCAGGGGGCGTCTACGAGCAGTACTTC
TRBV3-1/TRBV3-2,TRBD1,TRBJ1-1,once,CASSPDRVTSEAFF,TGTGCCAGCAGCCCCGACAGGGTCACATCTGAAGCTTTCTTT
TRBV27,-,TRBJ1-1,-,CASSSWVPGTRDEAFF,TGTGCCAGCAGTTCCTGGGTTCCGGGGACACGCGACGAAGCTTTCTTT
TRBV11-3,-,TRBJ1-1,-,CASSLEVAENTEAFF,TGTGCCAGCAGCTTAGAGGTCGCAGAGAACACTGAAGCTTTCTTT
TRBV4-1,-,TRBJ2-7,-,CASSQGPGVRAYEQYF,TGCGCCAGCAGCCAAGGGCCCGGTGTCAGGGCCTACGAGCAGTACTTC
TRBV24-1,TRBD1,TRBJ2-7,once,CATSTGPGQGSYEQYF,TGTGCCACCAGTACTGGACCGGGACAGGGTTCCTACGAGCAGTACTTC
TRBV27,TRBD1,TRBJ1-5,-,CASRPGQAGQPQHF,TGTGCCAGCAGGCCGGGACAGGCGGGTCAGCCCCAGCATTTT
TRBV19,-,TRBJ1-5,-,CASSNSNQPQHF,TGTGCCAGTTCTAATAGCAATCAGCCCCAGCATTTT
TRBV15,TRBD2,TRBJ2-7,-,CATSSQRGGYEQYF,TGTGCCACCAGCAGCCAGCGGGGCGGTTACGAGCAGTACTTC
TRBV7-2,-,TRBJ2-3,once,CASSPRRAVADTQYF,TGTGCCAGCAGCCCCCGGCGGGCAGTTGCGGATACGCAGTATTTT
TRBV6-6,TRBD1,TRBJ1-5,-,CASSYGQGSNQPQHF,TGTGCCAGCAGTTACGGACAGGGGAGCAATCAGCCCCAGCATTTT
TRBV6-5,-,TRBJ1-1,-,CASTTRERNTEAFF,TGTGCCAGCACTACACGGGAGAGGAACACTGAAGCTTTCTTT
TRBV30,-,TRBJ2-2,-,CAWSLSAGELFF,TGTGCCTGGAGCCTCTCAGCCGGGGAGCTGTTTTTT
TRBV11-2,-,TRBJ1-1,-,CASSLEGRGYTEAFF,TGTGCCAGCAGCTTAGAGGGCAGGGGATACACTGAAGCTTTCTTT
TRBV19,TRBD1,TRBJ1-2,-,CASSPGQGDGYTF,TGTGCCAGTAGTCCTGGACAGGGAGATGGCTACACCTTC
TRBV7-8,TRBD1,TRBJ2-7,once,CASSIDRGQVLREQYF,TGTGCCAGCAGCATAGACAGGGGGCAGGTTCTCCGCGAGCAGTACTTC
TRBV7-2,TRBD1,TRBJ1-2,-,CASTSGQGYGYTF,TGTGCCAGCACCTCGGGACAGGGATATGGCTACACCTTC
TRBV6-2/TRBV6-3,-,TRBJ1-5,-,CASSYSPKSGFQPQHF,TGTGCCAGCAGTTACTCTCCTAAATCAGGGTTCCAGCCCCAGCATTTT
TRBV7-9,TRBD1,TRBJ1-2,-,CASSLAPGQGRNYGYTF,TGTGCCAGCAGCTTAGCGCCCGGACAGGGGAGAAACTATGGCTACACCTTC
TRBV5-4,-,TRBJ2-1,few,CASSLGIGRLNYNEQFF,TGTGCCAGCAGCTTGGGAATTGGGAGGTTAAACTACAATGAGCAGTTCTTC
TRBV6-6,-,TRBJ1-1,-,CASRRGEQDTEAFF,TGTGCCAGCCGACGGGGGGAGCAGGACACTGAAGCTTTCTTT
TRBV5-8,-,TRBJ1-3,few,CASSLAGDSGNTIYF,TGTGCCAGCAGCTTGGCCGGGGACTCTGGAAACACCATATATTTT
TRBV7-7,-,TRBJ2-5,-,CASSLGGGGETQYF,TGTGCTAGCAGCTTAGGGGGCGGGGGAGAGACCCAGTACTTC
TRBV30,TRBD2,TRBJ2-7,-,CAWGGSSYEQYF,TGTGCCTGGGGCGGGAGCTCCTACGAGCAGTACTTC
TRBV5-4,TRBD2,TRBJ2-1,many,CASSRKGAGVNEQFF,TGTGCCAGCAGCAGAAAAGGAGCGGGGGTCAATGAGCAGTTCTTC
TRBV3-1/TRBV3-2,-,TRBJ2-7,-,CASSQVHSAYEQYF,TGTGCCAGCAGCCAAGTTCACAGTGCCTACGAGCAGTACTTC
TRBV7-2,-,TRBJ1-4,-,CASSLVRKRDTIF,TGTGCCAGCAGCTTAGTTCGAAAAAGGGACACCATTTTT
TRBV2,-,TRBJ1-5,-,CASRLGREQPQHF,TGTGCCAGCAGGTTAGGGAGGGAGCAGCCCCAGCATTTT
TRBV12-5,-,TRBJ1-1,-,CASGPGGLHTEAFF,TGTGCTAGTGGTCCCGGGGGGCTTCACACTGAAGCTTTCTTT
TRBV10-1,TRBD1,TRBJ1-1,-,CASSESTGVTEAFF,TGCGCCAGCAGTGAGTCGACAGGGGTGACTGAAGCTTTCTTT
TRBV6-2/TRBV6-3,TRBD1,TRBJ2-3,-,CASSYTQGAGTDTQYF,TGTGCCAGCAGTTACACGCAGGGGGCGGGCACAGATACGCAGTATTTT
TRBV11-2,TRBD2,TRBJ2-3,-,CASSLDPSGGATDTQYF,TGTGCCAGCAGCTTAGATCCCAGCGGGGGGGCCACAGATACGCAGTATTTT
TRBV5-1,TRBD1,TRBJ1-1,-,CASSLDGTAVFAEAFF,TGCGCCAGCAGCTTGGATGGGACAGCCGTTTTTGCTGAAGCTTTCTTT
TRBV18,TRBD2,TRBJ2-1,once,CASSPLAGSSYNEQFF,TGTGCCAGCTCCCCACTAGCGGGGAGCTCCTACAATGAGCAGTTCTTC
TRBV6-5,TRBD1,TRBJ1-5,-,CASSFTGGGGNQPQHF,TGTGCCAGCAGTTTTACAGGGGGGGGTGGCAATCAGCCCCAGCATTTT
TRBV13,TRBD1,TRBJ1-2,-,CASSPSTGGSYGYTF,TGTGCCAGCAGCCCTAGTACAGGGGGCAGCTATGGCTACACCTTC
TRBV10-1,-,TRBJ2-1,-,CASSNYPNNEQFF,TGCGCCAGCAGTAACTACCCCAACAATGAGCAGTTCTTC
TRBV6-1,-,TRBJ1-1,-,CASSERGIVEAFF,TGTGCCAGCAGTGAACGAGGGATTGTTGAAGCTTTCTTT
TRBV10-3,-,TRBJ2-7,-,CAITDNYEQYF,TGTGCCATCACCGACAATTACGAGCAGTACTTC
TRBV5-4,-,TRBJ2-7,-,CASSPEPGLAYEQYF,TGTGCCAGCAGCCCTGAACCGGGACTGGCCTACGAGCAGTACTTC
TRBV30,-,TRBJ2-3,-,CAWSYEASTDTQYF,TGTGCCTGGAGTTATGAAGCTAGCACAGATACGCAGTATTTT
TRBV28,-,TRBJ1-3,many,CASRPGAGSGNTIYF,TGTGCCAGCAGGCCTGGGGCAGGTTCAGGAAACACCATATATTTT
TRBV4-1,-,TRBJ2-2,-,CASSHLFGRDTGELFF,TGCGCCAGCAGCCACCTCTTCGGGAGAGACACCGGGGAGCTGTTTTTT
TRBV7-9,TRBD2,TRBJ2-7,-,CASGAGGSYEQYF,TGTGCCAGCGGGGCGGGGGGCTCCTACGAGCAGTACTTC
TRBV2,-,TRBJ2-4,few,CASSGGLAYSHLTKNIQYF,TGTGCCAGCAGCGGCGGTCTAGCGTACAGTCACCTAACCAAAAACATTCAGTACTTC